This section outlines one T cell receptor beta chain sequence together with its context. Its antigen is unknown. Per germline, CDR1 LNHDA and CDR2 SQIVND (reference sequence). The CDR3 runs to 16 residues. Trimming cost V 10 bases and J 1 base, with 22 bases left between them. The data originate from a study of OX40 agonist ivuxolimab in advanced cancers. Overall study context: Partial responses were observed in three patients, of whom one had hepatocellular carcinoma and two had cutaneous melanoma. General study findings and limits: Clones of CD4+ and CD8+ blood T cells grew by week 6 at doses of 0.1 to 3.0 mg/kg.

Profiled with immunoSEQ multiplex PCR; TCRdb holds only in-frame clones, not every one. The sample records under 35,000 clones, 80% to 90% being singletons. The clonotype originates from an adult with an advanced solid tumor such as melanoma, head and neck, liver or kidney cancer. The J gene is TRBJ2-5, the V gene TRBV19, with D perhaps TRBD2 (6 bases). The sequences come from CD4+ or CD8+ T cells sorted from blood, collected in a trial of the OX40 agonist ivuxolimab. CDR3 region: CATSLALRGIQETQYF. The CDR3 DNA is TGTGCCACCTCCCTCGCGTTGCGGGGCATCCAAGAGACCCAGTACTTC.